This passage covers 12 T cell receptor beta chains from one sample sequenced in a study of control samples from healthy donors and cancer patients (TCRdb year 2020). Libraries were prepared through the immunoSEQ multiplex PCR assay. This is the immuneACCESS table as TCRdb keeps it, with only in-frame sequences that have V and J called. A part of the clones is gone; compared with another copy, unresolved V genes explain less than half, and the rest is unexplained. Present in this sample are approximately 150,000 clones, 85% to 90% of which were seen just once. Under 2% of the sample is in the top ten clones. Sequencing was carried out using blood. All receptors derive from a man aged 18 to 30 in good health.

A single count supports this clone. The rearrangement joins TRBV19 to TRBJ1-3; D remains ambiguous. CDR3 size: 15 residues. Germline loops: CDR1 LNHDA, CDR2 SQIVND (reference sequence). Trimming left V 5 bases short and J 1 base short, with 12 bases between. The CDR3: CASSSSGVSGNTIYF. CDR3 DNA: TGTGCCAGTAGTTCATCCGGGGTGTCTGGAAACACCATATATTTT. The variable domain in full, with the rest retrieved from reference TRBV19 and TRBJ1-3, is DGGITQSPKYLFRKEGQNVTLSCEQNLNHDAMYWYRQDPGQGLRLIYYSQIVNDFQKGDIAEGYSVSREKKESFPLTVTSAQKNPTAFYLCASSSSGVSGNTIYFGEGSWLTVV.

The chain carries TRBV18 and TRBJ1-5; 12 positions match TRBD1. Losses at the gene ends were 4 bases for V and 0 bases for J; bases not matched to a gene: 16. From germline, CDR1 is KGHSH and CDR2 LQKENI. This CDR3 comprises 21 residues. CDR3 coding DNA: TGTGCCAGCTCACGGGGACAGGGGGCGGGCCCGGGGATTCTTAGCAATCAGCCCCAGCATTTT. As protein: CASSRGQGAGPGILSNQPQHF.

As regards this clone: Other nucleotide sequences in the sample specify the same CDR3. The chain is built from TRBV18 and TRBJ1-3; the D is unclear. Between the trimmed V and J ends, which lost 1 base and 4 bases, there was a span of 8 bases. CDR1 is KGHSH and CDR2 is LQKENI in the germline V gene. This CDR3 comprises 14 residues. CDR3 DNA: TGTGCCAGCTCACCACAAGGGTCCGGAAACACCATATATTTT. This encodes CASSPQGSGNTIYF.

This clone was observed a single time. The chain employs TRBV30 and TRBJ2-5; TRBD1 might be the D (7 bases). Germline V gene data show CDR1 as GTSNPN and CDR2 as SVGIG (reference sequence). The ends were cut back, 7 bases at V and 1 base at J, with 19 bases in the middle. CDR3 size: 15 residues. CDR3: CAFSSGGLVQETQYF. CDR3 in DNA: TGTGCCTTCTCATCAGGGGGACTGGTCCAAGAGACCCAGTACTTC.

The DNA of the CDR3 is TGTGCCACCAGTGACCCGAACCAAGAGACCCAGTACTTC. The encoded protein is CATSDPNQETQYF. The rearrangement joins TRBV24-1 to TRBJ2-5; D not certain. V dropped 4 bases and J dropped 0 bases, with 5 bases sitting between them. Germline V lookup: CDR1 KGHDR, CDR2 SFDVKD. The CDR3 loop spans 13 amino acids.

The rearrangement uses TRBV19 and TRBJ1-1; D is unresolved. The CDR3 is 15 amino acids. Germline V CDR1 and CDR2: LNHDA, SQIVND (reference sequence). V lost 2 bases to trimming and J lost 4 bases, with 14 bases between them. Here the CDR3 reads CASSIRPTLGTEAFF. CDR3 in DNA: TGTGCCAGTAGTATAAGGCCGACCCTGGGCACTGAAGCTTTCTTT. Complete variable domain (other parts from reference TRBV19 and TRBJ1-1): DGGITQSPKYLFRKEGQNVTLSCEQNLNHDAMYWYRQDPGQGLRLIYYSQIVNDFQKGDIAEGYSVSREKKESFPLTVTSAQKNPTAFYLCASSIRPTLGTEAFFGQGTRLTVV.

The chain uses TRBV18 and TRBJ2-5; TRBD2 matches 7 bases. The CDR3 runs to 12 residues. Germline values: CDR1 KGHSH, CDR2 LQKENI. J gave up 8 bases and V 3 bases, and 3 bases lay outside the gene matches. In nucleotides, the CDR3 is TGTGCCAGCTCACCGGGGGAGGGAACCCAGTACTTC. Translated: CASSPGEGTQYF.

The J gene is TRBJ2-1, the V gene TRBV5-6; the match to TRBD1 covers 7 bases. Germline assignment: CDR1 SGHDT and CDR2 YYEEEE. The V and J ends lost 6 bases and 2 bases, in that order; junction bases with no gene match: 5. This CDR3 contains 14 residues. CDR3 loop: CASTGTDTYNEQFF. The CDR3, as DNA: TGTGCCAGCACAGGGACAGATACCTACAATGAGCAGTTCTTC. Based on the CDR3 plus reference TRBV5-6 and TRBJ2-1, the full variable domain is DAGVTQSPTHLIKTRGQQVTLRCSPKSGHDTVSWYQQALGQGPQFIFQYYEEEERQRGNFPDRFSGHQFPNYSSELNVNALLLGDSALYLCASTGTDTYNEQFFGPGTRLTVL.

V and J are TRBV27 and TRBJ1-4; D not certain. Germline V gene lookup returns CDR1 MNHEY and CDR2 SMNVEV (reference sequence). V shed 4 bases and J shed 7 bases, with 13 bases lying between them. The CDR3 is 14 amino acids. The CDR3 protein is CASSSPDEGEKLFF. Here the CDR3 DNA reads TGTGCCAGCAGTTCCCCGGACGAGGGTGAAAAACTGTTTTTT.

This chain connects TRBV28 to TRBJ1-3; D remains unclear. Trimming cost V 2 bases and J 4 bases, with 15 bases left between them. CDR1 and CDR2 from the germline V gene are MDHEN and SYDVKM. The CDR3 covers 16 residues. The CDR3 loop is CASSLGPEGIGNTIYF. CDR3 nucleotide sequence: TGTGCCAGCAGTTTAGGACCCGAAGGGATAGGAAACACCATATATTTT.

The rearrangement joins TRBV19 to TRBJ1-6; D not certain. Germline V gene data show CDR1 as LNHDA and CDR2 as SQIVND (reference sequence). The length of the CDR3 is 15 residues. V was clipped by 6 bases and J by 0 bases, with 9 bases between them. The CDR3 bases are TGTGCCAGTAGGTATAGCAGCTCCTATAATTCACCCCTCCACTTT. Translation gives CASRYSSSYNSPLHF.

The V and J genes are TRBV7-9 and TRBJ2-2, with TRBD1 as a possible D gene (6 bases). Germline V gene data show CDR1 as SEHNR and CDR2 as FQNEAQ (reference sequence). The CDR3 is 12 amino acids. V lost 11 bases and J lost 6, with 13 bases in between. The CDR3 region is CALTEGAGELFF. CDR3 sequence (DNA): TGTGCCCTTACCGAGGGGGCCGGGGAGCTGTTTTTT.